The following is a T cell receptor beta chain sequence with its context. The target antigen is unknown. The CDR3 runs 14 residues. With V trimmed by 1 base and J by 5 bases, 5 bases remained unmatched. Germline V gene lookup returns CDR1 SGHTA and CDR2 FQGTGA. These data belong to a study of OX40 agonist ivuxolimab in advanced cancers. Background on the study: Patients were infused with ivuxolimab every 2 weeks at 0.01 to 10 mg/kg. Study-level results: CD4+ T cells averaged fewer expanded clones than CD8+ T cells.

Assay used: immunoSEQ multiplex PCR; TCRdb lists only in-frame clones, some missing. The data hold roughly 90,000 clones, with 70% to 90% observed a single time. The receptor's source is an adult with an advanced solid tumor such as melanoma, head and neck, liver or kidney cancer. The chain recombines TRBV7-3 with TRBJ2-7; 7 positions agree with TRBD1. This material consisted of CD4+ or CD8+ T cells sorted from blood, taken in a trial of the OX40 agonist ivuxolimab. DNA of the CDR3: TGTGCCAGCAGCTTAAACAGGGGAATAGACGAGCAGTACTTC. This translates into CASSLNRGIDEQYF. Full variable domain (outside the CDR3, taken from reference TRBV7-3 and TRBJ2-7): GAGVSQTPSNKVTEKGKYVELRCDPISGHTALYWYRQSLGQGPEFLIYFQGTGAADDSGLPNDRFFAVRPEGSVSTLKIQRTERGDSAVYLCASSLNRGIDEQYFGPGTRLTVT.